This entry lists 30 T cell receptor beta chains sequenced from one sample in a study of T cells in tumors after PD-1 blockade. Profiled with immunoSEQ multiplex PCR; TCRdb holds only in-frame clones, not every one. The repertoire holds tens of thousands of clones, with around 72% as singletons. Sequencing used PBMCs, obtained after anti-PD-1 treatment. The receptor source for this set is a human donor with basal cell carcinoma.

The chain employs TRBV6-5 and TRBJ2-1; TRBD2 matches at 10 bases. V shed 8 bases and J 9 bases; nucleotides not matched to a gene: 13. Germline lookup yields CDR1 MNHEY and CDR2 SVGAGI. This CDR3 spans 15 amino acids. The CDR3 spells CASQTLAGVRREQFF. CDR3 sequence (DNA): TGTGCCAGCCAAACCCTAGCGGGGGTACGGCGTGAGCAGTTCTTC.

The genes are TRBV7-2 and TRBJ2-7, with 10 bases identical to TRBD2. J was trimmed by 0 bases and V by 6 bases; bases with no gene match: 5. This CDR3 spans 15 amino acids. CDR1 SGHTA and CDR2 FQGNSA come from the germline V gene. CDR3 DNA: TGTGCCAGCAGTCGCACTAGCGGGGTCTCCTACGAGCAGTACTTC. It yields the protein CASSRTSGVSYEQYF.

The chain has TRBV7-9 and TRBJ1-2, with D unresolved. The germline V and J ends were trimmed by 1 base and 7 bases, with 10 bases remaining between them. This CDR3 comprises 13 residues. Germline V lookup: CDR1 SEHNR, CDR2 FQNEAQ (reference sequence). The CDR3 bases are TGTGCCAGCAGCTTAGTTGGGGAGACTGGCTACACCTTC. Encoded protein: CASSLVGETGYTF.

The chain uses TRBV3-1 (or the pseudogene TRBV3-2) and TRBJ2-1, with TRBD2 identical over 9 bases. The CDR3 totals 14 residues. Germline loops: CDR1 LGHDT, CDR2 YNNKEL (reference sequence). Germline trimming cut 5 bases from V and 5 bases from J; bases unmatched to any gene: 4. The CDR3 loop reads CASSVSSGNNEQFF. The CDR3 DNA reads TGTGCCAGCAGCGTATCTAGCGGGAACAATGAGCAGTTCTTC.

This sequence joins TRBV10-3 and TRBJ2-2; 12 positions agree with TRBD1. The J segment lost 0 bases and the V segment lost 7 bases, leaving 6 bases of the junction unmatched. CDR1 is ENHRY and CDR2 is SYGVKD in the germline V gene. This CDR3 spans 17 amino acids. CDR3 nucleotides: TGTGCCATCACCGAGGGGACAGGGGGCCCGAACACCGGGGAGCTGTTTTTT. This sequence encodes CAITEGTGGPNTGELFF.

This chain joins TRBV3-1 (or the pseudogene TRBV3-2) and TRBJ1-2; D not resolved. The CDR3 totals 13 residues. Between the trimmed V and J ends, which lost 1 base and 8 bases, there was a span of 11 bases. The germline CDR1 and CDR2 sequences are LGHDT and YNNKEL (reference sequence). DNA of the CDR3: TGTGCCAGCAGCCAAGTAAGAATTGGGGGCTACACCTTC. This encodes CASSQVRIGGYTF.

This clone has just one count. The V and J genes are TRBV5-8 and TRBJ1-1; weak D call: TRBD1 (5 bases). V shed 4 bases and J shed 4 bases, with 17 bases lying between them. Germline values: CDR1 SGHTS, CDR2 YDEGEE. The CDR3 contains 15 residues. The CDR3 DNA reads TGTGCCAGCAGCATCCATCAGGGAATAGGCACTGAAGCTTTCTTT. Protein: CASSIHQGIGTEAFF.

The V and J genes are TRBV28 and TRBJ1-1; D is undetermined. Germline CDR1 and CDR2: MDHEN and SYDVKM. This CDR3 has 12 amino acids. Trimming removed 5 bases at V and 4 bases at J, with 8 bases between. CDR3 sequence: CASSERVTEAFF. For the CDR3, the DNA is TGTGCCAGCAGTGAAAGGGTCACTGAAGCTTTCTTT.

This clone was observed a few times. This chain joins TRBV6-5 and TRBJ2-5; D ambiguous. This CDR3 region has 16 residues. Germline loops: CDR1 MNHEY, CDR2 SVGAGI. V lost 0 bases and J lost 5, with 16 bases in between. In DNA, the CDR3 is TGTGCCAGCAGTTACTCGAACCGGGCCTTTTGGGAGACCCAGTACTTC. It encodes CASSYSNRAFWETQYF.

V gene TRBV10-3 combines with J gene TRBJ2-2; D possibly corresponds to TRBD1 (5 bases). The V gene lost 8 bases and the J gene lost 4 bases, with 14 bases spanning the gap. This CDR3 region has 14 residues. CDR1 is ENHRY and CDR2 is SYGVKD in the germline V gene. CDR3 DNA sequence: TGTGCCATCGCCCCGCCCCAGGGCACCGGGGAGCTGTTTTTT. It is translated as CAIAPPQGTGELFF.

The V and J genes are TRBV27 and TRBJ2-3, with D uncertain. Germline V CDR1 and CDR2: MNHEY, SMNVEV (reference sequence). The CDR3 is 13 amino acids. Trimming stripped 0 bases from V and 6 bases from J, with 7 bases between. CDR3 region: CASSLSVGDTQYF. Written as DNA, the CDR3 is TGTGCCAGCAGTTTATCTGTCGGTGATACGCAGTATTTT.

The CDR3, as DNA: TGTGCCAGCAGTTTCAGCGGGGGAATGGGCGGGGAGCTGTTTTTT. Translation gives CASSFSGGMGGELFF. V and J are TRBV27 and TRBJ2-2; 8 bases are a match to TRBD2. The CDR3 has 15 amino acids. The V and J ends lost 3 bases and 7 bases, in that order; junction bases with no gene match: 7. Germline CDR1 is MNHEY and CDR2 is SMNVEV (reference sequence).

Remarks on this clone: Different DNA sequences within this sample yield the same CDR3. The gene calls are TRBV6-4 and TRBJ1-1; D is unclear. The CDR3 is made up of 13 amino acids. The germline V gene encodes CDR1 MRHNA and CDR2 SNTAGT. Deletions cut 3 bases from V and 2 bases from J, with 7 bases between. CDR3 loop: CASSEIPNTEAFF. The CDR3 DNA sequence: TGTGCCAGCAGTGAAATTCCAAACACTGAAGCTTTCTTT.

The J gene is TRBJ1-5, the V gene TRBV28; D not certain. CDR1 MDHEN and CDR2 SYDVKM come from the germline V gene. The CDR3 is 16 residues long. V was clipped by 1 base and J by 1 base, with 11 bases between them. CDR3 in DNA: TGTGCCAGCAGTTTATTAGTCCGCGACAGCAATCAGCCCCAGCATTTT. This translates into CASSLLVRDSNQPQHF.

V is TRBV4-1 and J is TRBJ2-3; TRBD2 matches 7 bases. This CDR3 has 16 residues. CDR1 and CDR2 (germline): MGHRA, YSYEKL. After removal of 6 bases from V and 0 bases from J, the junction contained 9 bases not matched to a gene. In DNA, the CDR3 is TGCGCCAGCAGTTGGGGGGACTACCCTAGCACAGATACGCAGTATTTT. It specifies CASSWGDYPSTDTQYF.

Details on this clone: The junction differs from germline at one of its ends, possibly a read error. The V and J genes are TRBV2 and TRBJ2-7; D uncertain. The CDR3 covers 14 residues. The germline gives CDR1 SNHLY, CDR2 FYNNEI. DNA of the CDR3: TGTGCCAGCAGTGAATTGATTGGGTCCTACGAGCAGTGCTTC. It codes for CASSELIGSYEQCF. Full variable domain (missing parts from reference TRBV2 and TRBJ2-7): EPEVTQTPSHQVTQMGQEVILRCVPISNHLYFYWYRQILGQKVEFLVSFYNNEISEKSEIFDDQFSVERPDGSNFTLKIRSTKLEDSAMYFCASSELIGSYEQCFGPGTRLTVT.

The V gene is TRBV10-3, the J gene TRBJ1-3, with unresolved D. V gave up 3 bases and J gave up 2 bases, with 11 bases separating them. CDR1 is ENHRY, CDR2 SYGVKD, per germline. There are 15 residues in the CDR3. The CDR3 region is CAISEERVPGNTIYF. The CDR3 DNA follows: TGTGCCATCAGTGAAGAACGAGTCCCTGGAAACACCATATATTTT.

The chain links TRBV7-8 to TRBJ1-5; 8 nucleotides align to TRBD1. CDR1 is SGHVS, CDR2 FQNEAQ, per germline. The V and J ends lost 5 bases and 3 bases, in that order; junction bases with no gene match: 6. This CDR3 comprises 15 residues. The CDR3 sequence: CASSNGQGPNQPQHF. CDR3 nucleotide sequence: TGTGCCAGCAGCAATGGACAGGGCCCCAATCAGCCCCAGCATTTT.

This clone was seen just once. The gene calls are TRBV7-9 and TRBJ2-1, with TRBD2 matching 8 bases. This CDR3 has 17 residues. V was pared by 5 bases and J by 0 bases, with 9 bases of the junction left unmatched. From germline, CDR1 is SEHNR and CDR2 FQNEAQ (reference sequence). This CDR3 reads CASSPNVAGSSYNEQFF. CDR3 DNA: TGTGCCAGCAGCCCAAACGTAGCGGGAAGCTCCTACAATGAGCAGTTCTTC.

The chain has TRBV2 and TRBJ2-2, with 7 bases fitting TRBD2. The CDR3 contains 18 residues. The V segment lost 5 bases and the J segment 6 bases; nucleotides outside the gene matches: 18. Germline-derived CDR1 and CDR2 are SNHLY and FYNNEI. The CDR3 DNA sequence: TGTGCCAGCAGTACCCCCTTTATGGTAGCGGGTGCCCCCGGGGAGCTGTTTTTT. This translates into CASSTPFMVAGAPGELFF.

V gene TRBV6-6 combines with J gene TRBJ1-2; possible D gene TRBD1, 5 bases. This CDR3 is built from 14 residues. Germline CDR1 reads MNHNY; CDR2 reads SVGAGI (reference sequence). Deletions cut 8 bases from V and 6 bases from J, with 19 bases between. CDR3 residues: CASRGEVDQHGYTF. CDR3 bases: TGTGCCAGCCGGGGGGAGGTTGATCAGCATGGCTACACCTTC.

CDR3 amino acids: CASSPHSYEQYF. CDR3 nucleotide sequence: TGTGCCAGCAGCCCGCACTCCTACGAGCAGTACTTC. This rearrangement joins TRBV7-8 to TRBJ2-7, with D unclear. Germline CDR1 and CDR2: SGHVS and FQNEAQ. V shed 5 bases and J shed 0 bases, with 5 bases lying between them. This CDR3 comprises 12 residues.

Only one count was recorded for this clone. V is TRBV12-3 or TRBV12-4 and J is TRBJ2-7; maybe TRBD1 (6 bases). V was pared by 7 bases and J by 7 bases, with 17 bases between. CDR3 length: 13 residues. The CDR3 here is CASTTTGSWEQYF. Written as DNA, the CDR3 is TGTGCCAGCACCACGACAGGCTCCTGGGAGCAGTACTTC.

CDR3 sequence reads: CASSLRPYSNQPQHF. The CDR3 DNA sequence: TGTGCCAGCAGCTTGCGGCCATATAGCAATCAGCCCCAGCATTTT. The rearrangement joins TRBV5-6 to TRBJ1-5; no firm D call. CDR1 and CDR2 (germline): SGHDT, YYEEEE. V lost 1 base and J 0 bases, leaving 8 bases between the germline ends. CDR3 size: 15 residues.

This rearrangement joins TRBV7-3 to TRBJ2-1, with D uncertain. CDR3 length equals 15 residues. V was cut by 0 bases and J by 2 bases, with 8 bases left in between. Germline-derived CDR1 and CDR2 are SGHTA and FQGTGA. CDR3 nucleotide sequence: TGTGCCAGCAGCTTAACCCCCGGCGCCTACAATGAGCAGTTCTTC. Amino acid sequence: CASSLTPGAYNEQFF.

The chain joins TRBV19 to TRBJ2-7; weak D call: TRBD2 (5 bases). The V end lost 6 bases, the J end lost 0 bases, and 15 bases lay between the germline ends. Germline loops: CDR1 LNHDA, CDR2 SQIVND (reference sequence). The CDR3 is made up of 15 amino acids. CDR3 sequence (DNA): TGTGCCAGTAGCCCCCGGACCGGGATCTCCTACGAGCAGTACTTC. It specifies CASSPRTGISYEQYF.

DNA for the CDR3: TGTGCCAGCAGCTCGCTGACTAGCGGGGGGCGGGGTGAGCAGTTCTTC. Encoded protein: CASSSLTSGGRGEQFF. V is TRBV9 and J is TRBJ2-1; 13 positions agree with TRBD2. This CDR3 comprises 16 residues. CDR1 and CDR2 from the germline V gene are SGDLS and YYNGEE. V was pared by 4 bases and J by 9 bases, with 10 bases of the junction left unmatched.

This clone occurred a few times. The chain employs TRBV6-2 or TRBV6-3 and TRBJ2-1; 13 positions match TRBD2. Germline lookup yields CDR1 MNHEY and CDR2 SVGEGT. J was trimmed by 7 bases and V by 6 bases; bases with no gene match: 6. The CDR3 is made up of 15 amino acids. CDR3 bases: TGTGCCAGCAGCCTATCGGGACTAGCGGGGAATGAGCAGTTCTTC. Translated, it gives CASSLSGLAGNEQFF.

The sample holds one count of this clone. The chain links TRBV29-1 to TRBJ2-1; 9 bases are a match to TRBD2. Trimming removed 5 bases from V and 3 bases from J; junction bases left unmatched: 8. Germline loops: CDR1 SQVTM, CDR2 ANQGSEA. The CDR3 runs to 15 residues. The CDR3 DNA reads TGCAGCGTTCTCGCTGCGGGGGGGCTCTACAATGAGCAGTTCTTC. It is translated as CSVLAAGGLYNEQFF.

V gene TRBV15 combines with J gene TRBJ2-7; D is undetermined. Germline assignment: CDR1 LNHNV and CDR2 YYDKDF (reference sequence). Deletions cut 0 bases from V and 3 bases from J, with 3 bases between. CDR3 length equals 12 residues. The CDR3 loop reads CATSRDGYEQYF. The CDR3 nucleotides read TGTGCCACCAGCAGAGATGGCTACGAGCAGTACTTC.